These 21 T cell receptor beta chains were all obtained from the same sample, sequenced in a study of blood T cell repertoires in COVID-19. Using immunoSEQ multiplex PCR, the repertoire was profiled, and TCRdb retains in-frame clones only, with some absent. The sample yields approximately 300,000 clones, more than 85% seen once. The source material was PBMCs or T cells enriched from blood (not recorded which). The origin of the receptors is a woman aged 25 to 45 who had recovered from COVID-19.

The chain joins TRBV6-2 or TRBV6-3 to TRBJ1-5; D is undetermined. This CDR3 has 15 amino acids. V was pared by 4 bases and J by 1 base, with 11 bases between. Germline assignment: CDR1 MNHEY and CDR2 SVGEGT. The DNA for the CDR3 is TGTGCCAGCAGTTCCCGGGAGGCGAGCAATCAGCCCCAGCATTTT. Its translation is CASSSREASNQPQHF.

J is TRBJ1-2 and V is TRBV6-5, with 8 bases matching TRBD1. Losses at the gene ends were 6 bases for V and 4 bases for J; bases not matched to a gene: 4. Germline V gene data show CDR1 as MNHEY and CDR2 as SVGAGI. This CDR3 spans 13 amino acids. The CDR3 loop reads CASRPGGRYGYTF. CDR3 DNA: TGTGCCAGCAGACCAGGGGGCCGCTATGGCTACACCTTC.

The chain combines TRBV5-6 with TRBJ2-1, with 7 bases identical to TRBD1. This CDR3 has 14 residues. J gave up 7 bases and V 0 bases, and 4 bases lay outside the gene matches. Per germline, CDR1 SGHDT and CDR2 YYEEEE. CDR3 DNA: TGTGCCAGCAGCTTGGTTGGGACAGAGAATGAGCAGTTCTTC. Translated: CASSLVGTENEQFF.

This chain connects TRBV19 to TRBJ2-1; 9 bases line up with TRBD1. The CDR3 is 14 amino acids. The junction had 7 bases not matched to a gene; V was cut back by 4 bases and J by 9 bases. Germline V gene lookup returns CDR1 LNHDA and CDR2 SQIVND (reference sequence). The CDR3 nucleotides are TGTGCCAGTAGTACCCGGGGACAGGGTGGTGAGCAGTTCTTC. Residues: CASSTRGQGGEQFF.

This chain connects TRBV7-3 to TRBJ2-3; 8 nucleotides align to TRBD2. The CDR3 sequence is 16 residues long. Losses at the gene ends were 5 bases for V and 6 bases for J; bases not matched to a gene: 13. CDR1 and CDR2 from the germline V gene are SGHTA and FQGTGA. CDR3 DNA sequence: TGTGCCAGCAGCCCCCTGGCGGCGGGAGGCGGGGATACGCAGTATTTT. Its protein product is CASSPLAAGGGDTQYF.

This sequence joins TRBV7-9 and TRBJ2-1; 11 bases are a match to TRBD2. Per the germline V gene, CDR1 is SEHNR and CDR2 is FQNEAQ (reference sequence). The CDR3 contains 15 residues. The ends lost 5 bases at V and 5 bases at J; junction bases unmatched: 5. The CDR3 region is CASSKGLADNNEQFF. Written as DNA, the CDR3 is TGTGCCAGCAGCAAGGGACTAGCGGACAACAATGAGCAGTTCTTC.

The V gene is TRBV4-1, the J gene TRBJ2-7, with 8 bases matching TRBD1. The CDR3 is made up of 14 amino acids. The V gene's germline CDR1 is MGHRA and CDR2 YSYEKL. With 4 bases clipped from V and 1 base from J, the junction kept 3 bases outside the gene matches. Here the CDR3 reads CASSRGQGSYEQYF. For the CDR3, the DNA is TGCGCCAGCAGCCGAGGACAGGGATCCTACGAGCAGTACTTC.

The chain links TRBV6-4 to TRBJ1-1; the D gene is possibly TRBD1 (5 bases). The V end lost 6 bases, the J end lost 5 bases, and 13 bases lay between the germline ends. This CDR3 region has 13 residues. The germline gives CDR1 MRHNA, CDR2 SNTAGT. The DNA of the CDR3 is TGTGCCAGCAGCACCTGGGGGGGTACTGAAGCTTTCTTT. Translation: CASSTWGGTEAFF.

The CDR3 here is CASRQDRAANTGELFF. The CDR3 nucleotides are TGTGCCAGCCGACAAGACAGGGCCGCGAACACCGGGGAGCTGTTTTTT. The chain carries TRBV5-4 and TRBJ2-2; 7 bases are a match to TRBD1. This CDR3 spans 16 amino acids. The J segment lost 0 bases and the V segment lost 7 bases, leaving 9 bases of the junction unmatched. Germline loops: CDR1 SGHNT, CDR2 YYREEE (reference sequence).

This sequence joins TRBV14 and TRBJ1-6, with a tentative D call TRBD1 (5 bases). With 1 base removed from V and 5 bases from J, the gap between germline ends came to 18 bases. Germline V gives CDR1 SGHDN, CDR2 FVKESK. This CDR3 contains 18 residues. The CDR3 nucleotides read TGTGCCAGCAGCCAAGGACCGGAGACAGCGTTTCATAATTCACCCCTCCACTTT. It encodes CASSQGPETAFHNSPLHF.

The gene calls are TRBV3-1 (or the pseudogene TRBV3-2) and TRBJ1-4, with 7 nucleotides matching TRBD1. The CDR3 sequence is 14 residues long. Germline-derived CDR1 and CDR2 are LGHDT and YNNKEL (reference sequence). The junction had 4 bases not matched to a gene; V was cut back by 1 base and J by 8 bases. The CDR3 here is CASSQVRDSEKLFF. As DNA, the CDR3 is TGTGCCAGCAGCCAAGTACGGGACAGCGAAAAACTGTTTTTT.

The chain joins TRBV7-3 to TRBJ1-1; TRBD1 is a possible D gene (5 bases). The CDR3 totals 14 residues. Germline V CDR1 and CDR2: SGHTA, FQGTGA. Deletions cut 3 bases from V and 0 bases from J, with 8 bases between. CDR3 DNA sequence: TGTGCCAGCAGCTTTGACAGAATGAACACTGAAGCTTTCTTT. Protein sequence: CASSFDRMNTEAFF. Together with reference TRBV7-3 and TRBJ1-1, the CDR3 gives the full variable domain: GAGVSQTPSNKVTEKGKYVELRCDPISGHTALYWYRQSLGQGPEFLIYFQGTGAADDSGLPNDRFFAVRPEGSVSTLKIQRTERGDSAVYLCASSFDRMNTEAFFGQGTRLTVV.

The genes are TRBV7-9 and TRBJ2-7; TRBD1 is a possible D gene (5 bases). V gave up 4 bases and J gave up 2 bases, with 9 bases separating them. The CDR3 runs 13 residues. Germline V gives CDR1 SEHNR, CDR2 FQNEAQ (reference sequence). The CDR3 DNA sequence: TGTGCCAGCAGCTGGGGCCCTACCTACGAGCAGTACTTC. It codes for CASSWGPTYEQYF.

The chain recombines TRBV27 with TRBJ1-5; possibly TRBD1 for D (5 bases). This CDR3 has 14 residues. Germline V gives CDR1 MNHEY, CDR2 SMNVEV (reference sequence). V shed 3 bases and J shed 1 base, with 7 bases lying between them. The CDR3 is CASSFAGSNQPQHF. The CDR3 nucleotides are TGTGCCAGCAGTTTTGCAGGGAGCAATCAGCCCCAGCATTTT.

V and J are TRBV28 and TRBJ1-1; TRBD1 matches at 7 bases. CDR1 and CDR2 (germline): MDHEN, SYDVKM. V lost 7 bases to trimming and J lost 3 bases; unmatched junction nucleotides: 11. The CDR3 is 15 amino acids. CDR3 sequence: CASTELGTGDTEAFF. The DNA of the CDR3 is TGTGCCAGCACCGAGCTAGGAACAGGGGACACTGAAGCTTTCTTT.

This clone was counted between two and nine times. The chain has TRBV4-3 and TRBJ1-2, with D possibly TRBD1 on 5 matching bases. The CDR3 is made up of 16 amino acids. Germline CDR1 is LGHNA and CDR2 is YSLEER. The V gene lost 0 bases and the J gene lost 0 bases, with 11 bases spanning the gap. The CDR3 region has the DNA TGCGCCAGCAGCCAAGACTTACAGACAGCTAACTATGGCTACACCTTC. It specifies CASSQDLQTANYGYTF.

V gene TRBV5-1 combines with J gene TRBJ1-2; D is uncertain. Per germline, CDR1 SGHRS and CDR2 YFSETQ. This CDR3 has 11 residues. V lost 0 bases and J lost 11, with 8 bases in between. The CDR3 DNA is TGCGCCAGCAGCTTGGACAGAGAGTACACCTTC. This codes for CASSLDREYTF.

The chain carries TRBV7-8 and TRBJ1-3; possibly TRBD1 for D (5 bases). In germline, CDR1 is SGHVS, CDR2 FQNEAQ. The CDR3 consists of 17 residues. V was shortened by 2 bases and J by 2 bases, with 16 bases between the two germline ends. The CDR3: CASSLFNAGVAGNTIYF. CDR3 bases: TGTGCCAGCAGCTTATTTAACGCGGGGGTGGCTGGAAACACCATATATTTT.

This chain connects TRBV18 to TRBJ2-7; possible D gene TRBD1, 5 bases. The ends were cut back, 0 bases at V and 6 bases at J, with 9 bases in the middle. This CDR3 region has 13 residues. Per germline, CDR1 KGHSH and CDR2 LQKENI. The CDR3 coding sequence is TGTGCCAGCTCACCACCAGGGGTCGGCGAGCAGTACTTC. It is translated as CASSPPGVGEQYF. Combining the CDR3 with reference TRBV18 and TRBJ2-7 gives the whole variable domain NAGVMQNPRHLVRRRGQEARLRCSPMKGHSHVYWYRQLPEEGLKFMVYLQKENIIDESGMPKERFSAEFPKEGPSILRIQQVVRGDSAAYFCASSPPGVGEQYFGPGTRLTVT.

The V and J genes are TRBV9 and TRBJ2-2; tentatively, D is TRBD1 (5 bases). The CDR3 extends over 13 amino acids. Germline lookup yields CDR1 SGDLS and CDR2 YYNGEE. V lost 2 bases and J lost 6, with 8 bases in between. The DNA for the CDR3 is TGTGCCAGCAGCGTTGAAGGGGCCGGGGAGCTGTTTTTT. Protein product: CASSVEGAGELFF.

This clone was seen once. The chain joins TRBV18 to TRBJ1-2; D gene unclear. This CDR3 contains 13 residues. Trimming took off 3 bases at V and 3 bases at J, with 8 bases between the two ends. Germline CDR1 reads KGHSH; CDR2 reads LQKENI. The CDR3 spells CASSPSGDYGYTF. The CDR3 bases are TGTGCCAGCTCACCGTCCGGAGACTATGGCTACACCTTC.